This T cell receptor beta chain was documented in a study of PD-L1 blockade in urothelial cancer. This table comes from immunoSEQ multiplex PCR, and its TCRdb copy is limited to in-frame clones, with some not included. The sample holds almost 90,000 clones, over 80% seen once. Trimming cost V 2 bases and J 4 bases; bases outside gene matches: 3. The CDR3 covers 14 residues. CDR1 and CDR2 (germline): SGHTS, YDEGEE. The time point was: pretreatment peripheral blood. V usage is TRBV5-8 and J usage is TRBJ2-3; the match to TRBD2 covers 8 bases. The starting material was PBMCs, obtained around atezolizumab (anti-PD-L1) treatment. The receptor was derived from a man aged 55 to 70 with urothelial cancer. CDR3 sequence (DNA): TGTGCCAGCAGCTTTCCGGGGGGGGCAGATACGCAGTATTTT. Amino acids: CASSFPGGADTQYF. Full variable domain (outside the CDR3, taken from reference TRBV5-8 and TRBJ2-3): EAGVTQSPTHLIKTRGQQATLRCSPISGHTSVYWYQQALGLGLQFLLWYDEGEERNRGNFPPRFSGRQFPNYSSELNVNALELEDSALYLCASSFPGGADTQYFGPGTRLTVL.